These 28 T cell receptor beta chains came from one sample sequenced in a study of T cells in Graves' hyperthyroidism and ophthalmopathy. RNA transcripts gave rise to amplified TCR beta CDR3 regions. TCR CDR3 underwent first-round RT-PCR with the HTBI primer set. TCRdb analysed the multiplex PCR reads with MiXCR anew, one entry per CDR3 protein. The sample lists some 620,000 distinct CDR3 sequences; about 17% were seen once. Material for sequencing was blood. Receptor source: a woman between 25 and 40 years old with Graves' hyperthyroidism.

This chain uses TRBV5-6 with TRBJ1-2; 7 nucleotides agree with TRBD1. Germline V lookup: CDR1 SGHDT, CDR2 YYEEEE. The CDR3 runs to 15 residues. The ends lost 0 bases at V and 4 bases at J; junction bases unmatched: 6. The CDR3 DNA reads TGTGCCAGCAGCTTGGCGGGACAGCGCTTCTATGGCTACACCTTC. Translation: CASSLAGQRFYGYTF.

This clonotype was detected ten times or more. The chain links TRBV6-1 to TRBJ1-5, with D unresolved. Germline V lookup: CDR1 MNHNS, CDR2 SASEGT. The CDR3 is made up of 14 amino acids. V was clipped by 8 bases and J by 0 bases, with 11 bases between them. The DNA of the CDR3 is TGTGCCAGCTCCCCCTTCTATAGCAATCAGCCCCAGCATTTT. It translates to CASSPFYSNQPQHF.

The chain couples TRBV9 to TRBJ2-5; no clear D gene. CDR3 length: 16 residues. Per the germline V gene, CDR1 is SGDLS and CDR2 is YYNGEE. Trimming removed 3 bases at V and 4 bases at J, with 19 bases between. CDR3 sequence (DNA): TGTGCCAGCAGCGGCGATGGAAGGCGGCCCCCAGAGACCCAGTACTTC. It specifies CASSGDGRRPPETQYF.

This clonotype was picked up one time. This may be a read error: a much more frequent sequence differs by one nucleotide. The chain carries TRBV28 and TRBJ1-3, with a weak D call TRBD1 (6 bases). The CDR3 runs to 15 residues. CDR1 is MDHEN, CDR2 SYDVKM, per germline. Trimming took off 4 bases at V and 8 bases at J, with 18 bases between the two ends. The CDR3 sequence: CASSYQQGLHHTIYF. The CDR3 DNA sequence: TGTGCCAGCAGTTATCAACAGGGACTGCATCACACCATATATTTT.

This clonotype was found a few times. V is TRBV27 and J is TRBJ2-2, with D unclear. Trimming removed 4 bases at V and 6 bases at J, with 12 bases between. The CDR3 totals 14 residues. The germline CDR1 and CDR2 sequences are MNHEY and SMNVEV (reference sequence). CDR3 sequence: CASSSGSGPGELFF. Written as DNA, the CDR3 is TGTGCCAGCAGTTCCGGCAGTGGGCCCGGGGAGCTGTTTTTT.

At least ten counts were recorded for this clonotype. The gene calls are TRBV7-2 and TRBJ1-1, with a possible D match to TRBD1 (6 bases). This CDR3 spans 15 amino acids. The V gene's germline CDR1 is SGHTA and CDR2 FQGNSA. V dropped 7 bases and J dropped 1 base, with 16 bases sitting between them. The CDR3 coding sequence is TGTGCCAGCATGCCGCCGTGGGGGGCGAACACTGAAGCTTTCTTT. It yields the protein CASMPPWGANTEAFF.

This clonotype has only one observation. This may come from a read error, since a much larger clone is one base off. CDR3 amino acids: CATSRDPTGSYGCTF. CDR3 coding DNA: TGTGCCACCAGCAGAGATCCGACAGGGAGCTATGGCTGCACCTTC. The rearrangement joins TRBV15 to TRBJ1-2; 7 nucleotides line up with TRBD1. Per germline, CDR1 LNHNV and CDR2 YYDKDF (reference sequence). This CDR3 has 15 residues.

This clonotype was counted ten times or more. The chain carries TRBV28 and TRBJ1-5; tentatively, D is TRBD1 (5 bases). Looked up from germline, CDR1 is MDHEN and CDR2 is SYDVKM. The CDR3 covers 15 residues. Between the trimmed V and J ends, which lost 0 bases and 10 bases, there was a span of 16 bases. The CDR3: CASSLWVGGSIPQHF. The DNA for the CDR3 is TGTGCCAGCAGTTTATGGGTCGGGGGTTCAATACCCCAGCATTTT. Based on the CDR3 plus reference TRBV28 and TRBJ1-5, the full variable domain is DVKVTQSSRYLVKRTGEKVFLECVQDMDHENMFWYRQDPGLGLRLIYFSYDVKMKEKGDIPEGYSVSREKKERFSLILESASTNQTSMYLCASSLWVGGSIPQHFGDGTRLSIL.

This clonotype was seen repeatedly, ten times or more. V and J are TRBV11-2 and TRBJ2-3; 12 positions match TRBD2. V gave up 4 bases and J gave up 10 bases; unmatched junction bases: 9. Germline assignment: CDR1 SGHAT and CDR2 FQNNGV. This CDR3 is 15 amino acids long. Written as DNA, the CDR3 is TGTGCCAGCAGCTCCCGACTAGCGGGAGTCTACGCGCAGTATTTT. This translates into CASSSRLAGVYAQYF.

This clonotype was detected only a few times. The chain links TRBV5-1 to TRBJ2-1, with 10 positions matching TRBD2. There are 14 residues in the CDR3. Trimming took 5 bases from V and 8 from J; bases not matched to a gene: 7. Germline lookup yields CDR1 SGHRS and CDR2 YFSETQ. CDR3 in amino acids: CASRTSGNLYEQFF. For the CDR3, the DNA is TGCGCCAGCAGAACTAGCGGGAATCTTTATGAGCAGTTCTTC.

In this sample, this clonotype turned up many times. The chain is built from TRBV6-1 and TRBJ1-1; the match to TRBD1 covers 7 bases. V was clipped by 6 bases and J by 1 base; unmatched bases: 8. The CDR3 is 15 amino acids. CDR1 MNHNS and CDR2 SASEGT come from the germline V gene. CDR3 in DNA: TGTGCCAGCAGGTCCACACAGGGGCAGAACACTGAAGCTTTCTTT. Its translation: CASRSTQGQNTEAFF.

The J gene is TRBJ2-3, the V gene TRBV5-1, with 11 positions matching TRBD2. This CDR3 is 19 amino acids long. Looked up from germline, CDR1 is SGHRS and CDR2 is YFSETQ. Losses at the gene ends were 1 base for V and 5 bases for J; bases not matched to a gene: 15. The CDR3 spells CASSLRTSGSGGGKDTQYF. CDR3 in DNA: TGCGCCAGCAGCTTGCGTACTAGCGGGAGCGGGGGTGGCAAAGATACGCAGTATTTT.

This clonotype has at least ten counts. The chain links TRBV2 to TRBJ2-3; D not resolved. This CDR3 has 10 amino acids. Germline V gives CDR1 SNHLY, CDR2 FYNNEI. Trimming took off 9 bases at V and 1 base at J, with 2 bases between the two ends. The CDR3 is CARRTDTQYF. The CDR3 nucleotides read TGTGCCAGACGCACAGATACGCAGTATTTT.

This clonotype occurred many times. This chain connects TRBV10-3 to TRBJ1-1; 8 bases line up with TRBD1. Germline CDR1 reads ENHRY; CDR2 reads SYGVKD. V lost 8 bases and J lost 3; bases outside the gene matches: 8. This CDR3 region has 14 residues. In nucleotides, the CDR3 is TGTGCCATCGACGACAGGGGACAATACACTGAAGCTTTCTTT. Translating it yields CAIDDRGQYTEAFF.

This clonotype showed up many times. This chain joins TRBV27 and TRBJ2-1; D is perhaps TRBD1 or TRBD2 (5 bases each). CDR1 and CDR2 (germline): MNHEY, SMNVEV (reference sequence). Trimming stripped 5 bases from V and 5 bases from J, with 13 bases between. CDR3 size: 14 residues. Here the CDR3 reads CASSPTVGDNEQFF. The CDR3 bases are TGTGCCAGCAGTCCGACGGTGGGGGACAATGAGCAGTTCTTC.

This clonotype has only a few counts. The chain employs TRBV20-1 and TRBJ1-5; D is undetermined. V lost 6 bases to trimming and J lost 6 bases, with 18 bases between them. Germline V gene lookup returns CDR1 DFQATT and CDR2 SNEGSKA (reference sequence). The CDR3 is made up of 14 amino acids. The CDR3 bases are TGCAGTGCAAACCATGCTAGTCCCGGTCAGCCCCAGCATTTT. Amino acids: CSANHASPGQPQHF.

This clonotype was found a few times. This chain connects TRBV19 to TRBJ2-5; D is possibly TRBD1 or TRBD2 (7 bases each). Germline loops: CDR1 LNHDA, CDR2 SQIVND (reference sequence). Deletions cut 7 bases from V and 0 bases from J, with 21 bases between. The CDR3 extends over 17 amino acids. The CDR3 is CASKGRGLGRNQETQYF. The CDR3 DNA is TGTGCCAGTAAGGGGAGGGGGCTGGGTCGAAACCAAGAGACCCAGTACTTC.

This chain links TRBV20-1 with TRBJ2-3; D is possibly TRBD1 (5 bases). Germline CDR1 DFQATT, CDR2 SNEGSKA (reference sequence). V lost 0 bases, J lost 5 bases, and 12 bases lay in between. CDR3 length: 14 amino acids. CDR3 in amino acids: CSARDHPREDTQYF. The CDR3 DNA is TGCAGTGCTAGAGATCACCCCAGGGAAGATACGCAGTATTTT.

This clonotype was observed many times. The chain recombines TRBV20-1 with TRBJ1-1; maybe TRBD1 (6 bases). Trimming shortened V by 3 bases and J by 3 bases, and 14 bases separated the two germline ends. The CDR3 is 14 amino acids. Germline values: CDR1 DFQATT, CDR2 SNEGSKA (reference sequence). The CDR3 spells CSARLWGADTEAFF. DNA for the CDR3: TGCAGTGCTAGGTTATGGGGGGCTGACACTGAAGCTTTCTTT.

On this clonotype itself: This could be a read error, since a much larger clone is one nucleotide away. This rearrangement joins TRBV7-2 to TRBJ2-3; D gene uncertain. The CDR3 is 11 amino acids. The V gene's germline CDR1 is SGHTA and CDR2 FQGNSA. The CDR3 DNA reads TGTTCGAAACTCTACACAGATACGCAGTATTTT. It yields the protein CSKLYTDTQYF. The full variable domain, rest sourced from reference TRBV7-2 and TRBJ2-3, is GAGVSQSPSNKVTEKGKDVELRCDPISGHTALYWYRQSLGQGLEFLIYFQGNSAPDKSGLPSDRFSAERTGGSVSTLTIQRTQQEDSAVYLCSKLYTDTQYFGPGTRLTVL.

The V call is TRBV20-1, the J call TRBJ2-5; D unclear. Looked up from germline, CDR1 is DFQATT and CDR2 is SNEGSKA (reference sequence). The CDR3 is 11 amino acids. Trimming shortened V by 6 bases and J by 7 bases, and 12 bases separated the two germline ends. The CDR3 sequence: CSAENSGTQYF. The CDR3 bases are TGCAGTGCCGAAAACTCGGGGACCCAGTACTTC.

About this clonotype itself: Just one base apart from a much larger clone, this may be a read error. V and J are TRBV11-2 and TRBJ2-7; 9 positions match TRBD2. This CDR3 spans 15 amino acids. Germline loops: CDR1 SGHAT, CDR2 FQNNGV. The CDR3 sequence: CASSLVAGVSYERYF. The DNA of the CDR3 is TGTGCCAGCAGCCTCGTAGCGGGAGTCTCATACGAGCGGTACTTC.

This clonotype was seen ten or more times. The V and J genes are TRBV30 and TRBJ2-1, with D possibly matching TRBD1 (6 bases). V lost 5 bases to trimming and J lost 6 bases, with 11 bases between them. The CDR3 consists of 12 residues. Germline V gene sequence: CDR1 GTSNPN, CDR2 SVGIG (reference sequence). The CDR3 bases are TGTGCCTGGCTAACAGGGAGCAATGAGCAGTTCTTC. As protein: CAWLTGSNEQFF.

This clonotype was seen only a few times. The J gene is TRBJ1-3, the V gene TRBV27; D gene unclear. This CDR3 has 13 residues. Trimming cost V 3 bases and J 4 bases, with 7 bases left between them. CDR1 is MNHEY and CDR2 is SMNVEV in the germline V gene (reference sequence). The CDR3: CASSFGAGNTIYF. CDR3 coding DNA: TGTGCCAGCAGTTTTGGCGCGGGAAACACCATATATTTT.

This chain uses TRBV7-8 with TRBJ1-5, with 7 bases aligning to TRBD1. This CDR3 spans 16 amino acids. Germline V gene sequence: CDR1 SGHVS, CDR2 FQNEAQ. V lost 5 bases, J lost 3 bases, and 10 bases stayed unmatched. CDR3 sequence (DNA): TGTGCCAGCAGCCCGGATGCAGGGGGAAACAATCAGCCCCAGCATTTT. This translates into CASSPDAGGNNQPQHF.

J is TRBJ1-2 and V is TRBV30; maybe TRBD1 (5 bases). V lost 5 bases to trimming and J lost 4 bases, with 17 bases between them. Germline-derived CDR1 and CDR2 are GTSNPN and SVGIG (reference sequence). This CDR3 contains 14 residues. CDR3 in DNA: TGTGCCTGGCTGGGGGGTACACCGAGCTATGGCTACACCTTC. Encoded protein: CAWLGGTPSYGYTF.

The chain recombines TRBV5-6 with TRBJ2-6; the D gene is possibly TRBD2 (6 bases). From germline, CDR1 is SGHDT and CDR2 YYEEEE. The CDR3 covers 16 residues. V lost 4 bases and J lost 2, with 13 bases in between. Here the CDR3 reads CASSPPPGAGANVLTF. The CDR3 DNA reads as TGTGCCAGCAGCCCCCCCCCGGGAGCTGGGGCCAACGTCCTGACTTTC.

This clonotype has a count of ten or more. This rearrangement joins TRBV6-1 to TRBJ2-1, with D maybe TRBD1 (6 bases). V lost 0 bases, J lost 3 bases, and 18 bases lay in between. Germline CDR1 and CDR2: MNHNS and SASEGT. CDR3 length: 18 amino acids. The CDR3 here is CASSEADSPWGLYNEQFF. The CDR3 DNA is TGTGCCAGCAGTGAAGCAGACAGCCCCTGGGGGCTCTACAATGAGCAGTTCTTC.